The subject of this entry is one TCR beta chain. Its specificity is unknown. The table came from immunoSEQ multiplex PCR; TCRdb's copy has only in-frame clones and leaves some out. The table has tens of thousands of clones, 80% to 90% seen once. This sample is part of a study of lymphopenia after photon versus proton radiotherapy. General study results and limits: Larger post-nadir TCR diversity loss correlated inversely with survival in deceased patients.

This receptor was taken from a man aged 45-65 years with gastric cancer. Source: peripheral blood, taken from a patient treated with photon-based radiotherapy.

The CDR3 nucleotides are TGTGCCAGTAGTGTATACACAGAGAACACCGGGGAGCTGTTTTTT. It yields the protein CASSVYTENTGELFF. The chain combines TRBV19 with TRBJ2-2; D remains unclear. Germline CDR1 LNHDA, CDR2 SQIVND (reference sequence). V shed 5 bases and J shed 1 base, with 11 bases lying between them. The CDR3 runs 15 residues.